The rows below give T cell receptor beta chains drawn from one sample of a study of naive and memory T cell subsets. TCRdb reprocessed the UMI-ligation and nested PCR reads via MiXCR and lists one record per CDR3 protein. The table lists tens of thousands of distinct CDR3 sequences, more than 7% of them singletons, with about a fifth in the top ten. Sequencing was done on a sample of central memory CD8+ T cells from blood. The receptors shown here come from a human donor in good health. Each CDR3 is given with its conserved first and last residue. The order of the fields is clone size, V gene, D gene, J gene, CDR3 DNA, CDR3 protein. D genes are given only for firm matches. Clone size is stated in some rows and not others, as once, few, many or a class when expanded.

.	TRBV28	TRBD1	TRBJ2-5	TGTGCCAGCAGACCTGAGGACAGGGTCCAAGAGACCCAGTACTTC	CASRPEDRVQETQYF
.	TRBV5-1	.	TRBJ2-7	TGCGCCAGCAGCGGCGGCGGACAGAGGGAGCAGTACTTC	CASSGGGQREQYF
.	TRBV12-3/TRBV12-4	.	TRBJ1-5	TGTGCCAGCAGTTTATACGGGTGGACTCAGCCCCAGCATTTT	CASSLYGWTQPQHF
.	TRBV28	TRBD2	TRBJ2-1	TGTGCCAGCAGTTTATTGGGGACTAGCGGGCAATTCTCCTACAATGAGCAGTTCTTC	CASSLLGTSGQFSYNEQFF
.	TRBV28	TRBD1	TRBJ2-7	TGTGCCAGCACCTCCCCTCGGCAGGGGGTTTACGAGCAGTACTTC	CASTSPRQGVYEQYF
medium-sized	TRBV6-4	.	TRBJ2-1	TGTGCCAGCAGTTCCCGGGACACTCCCAATGAGCAGTTCTTC	CASSSRDTPNEQFF
many	TRBV20-1	TRBD1	TRBJ1-3	TGCAGTGCTAGAGACCCCGACAGGGAGTCTGGAAACACCATATATTTT	CSARDPDRESGNTIYF
few	TRBV27	TRBD2	TRBJ2-7	TGTGCCAGCAGTTTATCCGGCATACCCCCAAATAAAAGGAGCGGGAGGTACGAGCAGTACTTC	CASSLSGIPPNKRSGRYEQYF
.	TRBV19	TRBD2	TRBJ2-3	TGTGCCAGTAGTATAGGTGGCGGGAGCCCCGCAGATACGCAGTATTTT	CASSIGGGSPADTQYF
.	TRBV28	TRBD2	TRBJ2-1	TGTGCCAGCAGTTTCGAACTAGCGGGAGGTCTTGGGAACAATGAGCAGTTCTTC	CASSFELAGGLGNNEQFF
few	TRBV12-5	.	TRBJ1-4	TGTGCTAGTGGTTTGTCCGGTGAAAAACTGTTTTTT	CASGLSGEKLFF
many	TRBV6-5	TRBD1	TRBJ1-6	TGTGCCAGCAGTTACCTGGACAGGGTTTCACCCCTCCACTTT	CASSYLDRVSPLHF
many	TRBV10-3	TRBD2	TRBJ2-1	TGTGCCACCAGGGATAGCGGGAACTACAATGAGCAGTTCTTC	CATRDSGNYNEQFF
.	TRBV20-1	.	TRBJ1-2	TGCAGTGCCCCCATTGACCTAGGGCAGCCGAAGGGTGGCGACACCTTC	CSAPIDLGQPKGGDTF
.	TRBV19	TRBD2	TRBJ2-2	TGTGCCAGTAGTATGAGCGGGAGTGGCACCGGGGAGCTGTTTTTT	CASSMSGSGTGELFF